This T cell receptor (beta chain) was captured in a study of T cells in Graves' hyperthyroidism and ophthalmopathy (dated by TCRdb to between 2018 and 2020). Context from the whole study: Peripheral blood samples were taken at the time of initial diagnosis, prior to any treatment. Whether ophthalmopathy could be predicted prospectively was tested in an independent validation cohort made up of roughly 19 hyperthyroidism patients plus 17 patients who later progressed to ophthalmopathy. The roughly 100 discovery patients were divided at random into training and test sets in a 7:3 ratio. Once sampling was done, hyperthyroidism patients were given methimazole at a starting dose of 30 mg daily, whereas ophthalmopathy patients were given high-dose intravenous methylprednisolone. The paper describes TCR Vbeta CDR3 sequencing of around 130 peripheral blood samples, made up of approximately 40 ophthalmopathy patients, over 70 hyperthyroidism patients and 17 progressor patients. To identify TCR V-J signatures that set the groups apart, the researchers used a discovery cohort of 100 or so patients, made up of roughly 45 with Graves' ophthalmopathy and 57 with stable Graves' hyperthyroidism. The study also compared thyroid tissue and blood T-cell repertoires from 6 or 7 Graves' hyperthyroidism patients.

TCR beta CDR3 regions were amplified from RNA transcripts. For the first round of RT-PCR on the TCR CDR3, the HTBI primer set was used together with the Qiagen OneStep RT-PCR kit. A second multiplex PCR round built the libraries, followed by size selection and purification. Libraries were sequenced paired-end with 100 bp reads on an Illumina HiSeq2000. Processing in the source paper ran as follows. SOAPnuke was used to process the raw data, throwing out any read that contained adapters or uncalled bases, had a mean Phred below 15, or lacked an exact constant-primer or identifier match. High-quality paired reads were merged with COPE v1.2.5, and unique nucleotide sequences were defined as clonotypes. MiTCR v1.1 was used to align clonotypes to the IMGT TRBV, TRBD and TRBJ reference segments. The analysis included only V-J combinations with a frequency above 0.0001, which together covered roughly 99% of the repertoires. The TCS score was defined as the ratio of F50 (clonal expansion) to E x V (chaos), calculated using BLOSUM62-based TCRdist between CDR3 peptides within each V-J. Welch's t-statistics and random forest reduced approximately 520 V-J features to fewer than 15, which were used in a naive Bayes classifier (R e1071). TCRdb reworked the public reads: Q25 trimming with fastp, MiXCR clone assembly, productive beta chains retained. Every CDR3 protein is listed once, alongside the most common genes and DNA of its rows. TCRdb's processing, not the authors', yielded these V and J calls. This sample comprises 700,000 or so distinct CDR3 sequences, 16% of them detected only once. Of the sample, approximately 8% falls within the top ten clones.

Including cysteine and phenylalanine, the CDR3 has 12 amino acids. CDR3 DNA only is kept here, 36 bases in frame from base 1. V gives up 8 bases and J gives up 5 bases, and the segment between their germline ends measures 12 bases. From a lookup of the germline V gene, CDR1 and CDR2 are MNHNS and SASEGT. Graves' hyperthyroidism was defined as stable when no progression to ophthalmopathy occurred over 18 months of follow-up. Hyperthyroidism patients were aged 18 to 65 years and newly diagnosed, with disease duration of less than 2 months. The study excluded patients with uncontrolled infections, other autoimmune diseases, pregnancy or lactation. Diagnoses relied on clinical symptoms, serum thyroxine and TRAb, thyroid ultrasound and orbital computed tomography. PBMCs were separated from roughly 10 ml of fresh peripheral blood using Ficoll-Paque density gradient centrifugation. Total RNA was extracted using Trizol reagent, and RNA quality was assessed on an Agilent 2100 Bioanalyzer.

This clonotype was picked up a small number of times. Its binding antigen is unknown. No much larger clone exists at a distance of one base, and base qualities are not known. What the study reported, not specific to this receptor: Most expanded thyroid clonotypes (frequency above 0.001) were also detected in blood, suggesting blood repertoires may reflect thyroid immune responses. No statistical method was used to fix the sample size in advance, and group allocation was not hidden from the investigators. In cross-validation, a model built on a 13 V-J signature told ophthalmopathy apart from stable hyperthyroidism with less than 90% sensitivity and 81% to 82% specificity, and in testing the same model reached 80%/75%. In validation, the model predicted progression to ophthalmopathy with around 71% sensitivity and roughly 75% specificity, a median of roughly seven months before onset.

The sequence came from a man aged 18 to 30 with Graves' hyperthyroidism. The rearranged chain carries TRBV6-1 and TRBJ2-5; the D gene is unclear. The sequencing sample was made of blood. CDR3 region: CASLPPGETQYF. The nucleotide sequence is TGTGCCAGCCTCCCTCCCGGGGAGACCCAGTACTTC.